The sequence of this TCR beta chain was determined in a study of cytomegalovirus exposure and HLA in healthy donors. Use of 60 Vbeta and 13 Jbeta primers characterized the PCR. Sequenced by immunoSEQ multiplex PCR; TCRdb stores in-frame clones only, minus some. The sample lists about 170,000 clones, under 80% occurring once. Germline assignment: CDR1 SQVTM and CDR2 ANQGSEA. The CDR3 has 14 residues. V shed 7 bases, J shed 4 bases, and the junction held 7 bases outside the gene matches. This sequence was found in a female donor in good health and CMV-seronegative. Sequenced sample: PBMCs. This rearrangement joins TRBV29-1 to TRBJ2-3; TRBD1 aligns across 11 bases. DNA of the CDR3: TGCAGCGGCGCCGGGACAGGGGGGGCAGATACGCAGTATTTT. Translating gives CSGAGTGGADTQYF.